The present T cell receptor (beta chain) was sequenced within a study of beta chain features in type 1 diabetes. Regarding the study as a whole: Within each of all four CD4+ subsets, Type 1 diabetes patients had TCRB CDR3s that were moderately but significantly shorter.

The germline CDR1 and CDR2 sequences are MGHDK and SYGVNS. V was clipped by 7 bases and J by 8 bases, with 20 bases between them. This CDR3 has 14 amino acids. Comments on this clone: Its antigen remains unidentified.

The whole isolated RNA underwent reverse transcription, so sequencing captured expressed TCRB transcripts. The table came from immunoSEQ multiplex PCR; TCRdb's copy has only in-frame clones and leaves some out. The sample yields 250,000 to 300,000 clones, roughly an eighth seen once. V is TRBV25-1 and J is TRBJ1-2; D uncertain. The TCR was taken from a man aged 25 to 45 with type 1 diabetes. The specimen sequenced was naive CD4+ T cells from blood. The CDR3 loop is CASTPDTYSGGYTF. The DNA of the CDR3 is TGTGCCAGCACCCCCGACACCTACTCGGGGGGCTACACCTTC.